Sequencing of this TCR beta chain was carried out in a study of early T cells in non-severe SARS-CoV-2 infection. Germline CDR1 reads SGHVS; CDR2 reads FNYEAQ. The CDR3 covers 12 residues. The J segment lost 6 bases and the V segment lost 4 bases, leaving 3 bases of the junction unmatched. This clonotype was picked up a small number of times. TCRdb ran MiXCR on the 5' RACE reads and lists one entry per CDR3 protein. The repertoire holds 25,000 to 30,000 distinct CDR3 sequences, with approximately 4.4% as singletons. Sequencing used whole blood. This TCR was sampled from an adult who was a healthcare worker with PCR-confirmed SARS-CoV-2 infection or an uninfected control (not recorded which). The rearrangement joins TRBV7-6 to TRBJ2-7; 7 bases are a match to TRBD1. CDR3 in amino acids: CASSSTGTEQYF. DNA of the CDR3: TGTGCCAGCAGCTCGACAGGGACCGAGCAGTACTTC.